These 3 T cell receptor beta chains were sequenced from one sample in a study of chemoradiotherapy in HPV16-positive cancers (dated by TCRdb to between 2021 and 2024). Library preparation used the immunoSEQ multiplex PCR assay. In its TCRdb copy, this immuneACCESS table keeps in-frame sequences only and misses some clones. Where compared with another copy, unresolved V genes explain less than half of these, and the others have no known cause. Across this sample there are about 22,000 clones, with 73% seen only once. The ten largest clones add up to about 2.4% of the sample. The sample was collected from a patient who underwent chemoradiotherapy. These receptor sequences come from a human donor with HPV-associated anogenital cancer.

The chain is built from TRBV4-3 and TRBJ1-5; TRBD1 matches at 9 bases. CDR3 size: 15 residues. In germline, CDR1 is LGHNA, CDR2 YSLEER. V lost 5 bases and J lost 6; bases outside the gene matches: 8. The chain's CDR3 is CASSYDRGSGQPQHF. CDR3 coding DNA: TGCGCCAGCAGCTATGACAGGGGGTCGGGTCAGCCCCAGCATTTT.

This chain connects TRBV6-6 to TRBJ2-7, with TRBD1 identical over 8 bases. There are 14 residues in the CDR3. Germline V gene lookup returns CDR1 MNHNY and CDR2 SVGAGI (reference sequence). The junction had 7 bases not matched to a gene; V was cut back by 7 bases and J by 2 bases. The chain's CDR3 is CASTPGGAPYEQYF. The CDR3 coding sequence is TGTGCCAGCACCCCAGGGGGCGCCCCCTACGAGCAGTACTTC.

The chain carries TRBV5-4 and TRBJ1-4; 12 bases match TRBD1. This CDR3 spans 15 amino acids. V dropped 5 bases and J dropped 8; count of bases not matched to a gene: 7. CDR1 is SGHNT, CDR2 YYREEE, per germline (reference sequence). The DNA of the CDR3 is TGTGCCAGCAGAAGTTCCGGGACAGGGGGCGAAAAACTGTTTTTT. Its translation: CASRSSGTGGEKLFF.